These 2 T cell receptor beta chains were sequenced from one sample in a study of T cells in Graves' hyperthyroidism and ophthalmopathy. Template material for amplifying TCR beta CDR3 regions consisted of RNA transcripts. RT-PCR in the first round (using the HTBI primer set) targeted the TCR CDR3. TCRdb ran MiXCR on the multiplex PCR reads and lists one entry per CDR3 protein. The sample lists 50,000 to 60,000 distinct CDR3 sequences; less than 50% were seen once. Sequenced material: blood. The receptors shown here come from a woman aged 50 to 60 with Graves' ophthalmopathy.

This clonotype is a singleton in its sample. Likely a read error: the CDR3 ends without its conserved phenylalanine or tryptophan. The CDR3 DNA reads TGTGCCAGCAGCTTGACGGATAGCGATCAGCCCCAGCATTCT. Residues: CASSLTDSDQPQHS. The V call is TRBV5-5, the J call TRBJ1-5; no reliable D call. The CDR3 spans 14 residues. From germline, CDR1 is SGHKS and CDR2 YYEKEE (reference sequence).

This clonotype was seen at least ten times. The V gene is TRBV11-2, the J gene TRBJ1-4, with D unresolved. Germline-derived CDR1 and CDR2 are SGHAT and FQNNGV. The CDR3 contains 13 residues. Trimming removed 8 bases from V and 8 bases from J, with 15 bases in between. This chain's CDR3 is CASAHGEREKLFF. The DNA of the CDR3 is TGTGCCAGCGCCCACGGTGAGAGAGAAAAACTGTTTTTT.